This T cell receptor (beta chain) derives from a study of CXCR3-negative and CXCR3-positive naive CD8 T cells. A CD45RO-CCR7+CD27+CD95- phenotype identified naive CD8+ T cells. Each TRB cDNA library was prepared by 5' RACE (with UMI labels). TCRdb reworked the 5' RACE reads into one entry per CDR3 protein, no DNA. The sample has about 41,000 distinct CDR3 sequences. From germline, CDR1 is MDHEN and CDR2 SYDVKM. The CDR3 extends over 15 amino acids. This TCR came from a human donor in good health. Some clones in this sample may be carry-over from other donors' samples. The rearrangement uses TRBV28 and TRBJ2-3. Source material: naive CXCR3- CD8+ T cells from blood. Subset reported: CD45RO-CCR7+CD27+CD95- naive CD8+ T cells lacking CXCR3 (TNR3-). Here the CDR3 reads CASSLWRSGTDTQYF.